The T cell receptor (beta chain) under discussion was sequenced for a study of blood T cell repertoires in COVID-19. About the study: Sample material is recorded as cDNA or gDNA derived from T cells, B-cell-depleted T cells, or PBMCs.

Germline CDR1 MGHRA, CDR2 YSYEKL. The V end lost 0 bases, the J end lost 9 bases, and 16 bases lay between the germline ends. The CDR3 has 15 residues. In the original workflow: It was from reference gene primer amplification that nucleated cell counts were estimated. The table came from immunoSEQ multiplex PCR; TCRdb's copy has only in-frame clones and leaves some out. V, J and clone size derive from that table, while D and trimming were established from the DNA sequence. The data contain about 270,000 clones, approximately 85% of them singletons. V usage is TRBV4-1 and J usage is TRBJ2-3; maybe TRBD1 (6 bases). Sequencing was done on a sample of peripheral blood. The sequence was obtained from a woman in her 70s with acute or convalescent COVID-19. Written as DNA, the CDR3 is TGCGCCAGCAGCCAAGAGGGGCTGGGGGCAGGGACGCAGTATTTT. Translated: CASSQEGLGAGTQYF.